This TCR beta chain was recovered during a study of blood T cell repertoires in COVID-19. As originally analysed: By means of reference gene primer amplification, nucleated cell counts were estimated. Repertoires were generated with immunoSEQ multiplex PCR, while TCRdb's copy carries only in-frame clones and drops some. The V and J calls and the clone size are those of that table, but D and trimming were determined from the DNA. The sample consists of tens of thousands of clones, 84% of them appearing once. The CDR3 is made up of 16 amino acids. Trimming removed 7 bases from V and 1 base from J; junction bases left unmatched: 9. Germline CDR1 LNHDA, CDR2 SQIVND (reference sequence).

J is TRBJ1-1 and V is TRBV19, with 10 bases fitting TRBD1. This sequence was found in a man aged 45-65 years with active or convalescent COVID-19. Sequenced input: peripheral blood. Here the CDR3 DNA reads TGTGCCAGTACTATGTGGGGGACAGGGGAGAACACTGAAGCTTTCTTT. This translates into CASTMWGTGENTEAFF.